These T cell receptor beta chains were read from a single sample in a study of T-cell memory formation after mild COVID-19. TCRdb fed the 5' RACE reads into MiXCR, producing one record per CDR3 protein. The sample lists about half a million distinct CDR3 sequences; 15% to 20% were seen once. The sample was PBMCs or a T cell subset sorted from them (not recorded which). These receptors were collected from an adult woman who had mild COVID-19 (a few samples of this study predate the infection). Cell type and time point are not known. CDR3s include the opening cysteine and the closing phenylalanine or tryptophan. Fields, in order: CDR3 DNA, CDR3 protein, J gene, clone size, D gene, V gene. The D gene is left open where the match is weak. Size is omitted from some rows. Given values are once, few, many or a class for expanded clones.

TGTGCCAGCAGTTTATACGCTCCGGCGTCAGGAAGCAATCAGCCCCAGCATTTT | CASSLYAPASGSNQPQHF | TRBJ1-5 | - | - | TRBV27
TGCGCCAGCAGCGTCTGGGCTGGGGTGACAACTAATGAAAAACTGTTTTTT | CASSVWAGVTTNEKLFF | TRBJ1-4 | few | - | TRBV5-1
TGTGCCAGTAGAGCCGAGGGGTACTTC | CASRAEGYF | TRBJ2-4 | - | - | TRBV19
TGCAGCGTTGGCTTTCAGGGGGTTGAGCAGTACTTC | CSVGFQGVEQYF | TRBJ2-7 | few | TRBD1 | TRBV29-1
TGTGCCAGCAGCCTTATGACAGGAGATACGCAGTATTTT | CASSLMTGDTQYF | TRBJ2-3 | - | - | TRBV3-1
TGCAGTTACTCTGGGGGTAGCGGGGACTTAAAGTGGGGGACCCAGTACTTC | CSYSGGSGDLKWGTQYF | TRBJ2-5 | - | TRBD2 | TRBV20-1
TGTGCCAGCAGCGTAGAGGCAGGGACTAACTATGGCTACACCTTC | CASSVEAGTNYGYTF | TRBJ1-2 | few | - | TRBV9
TGTGCCAGCAGCCGTGGACAGGCCCCTGGGGCCCAGCATTTT | CASSRGQAPGAQHF | TRBJ1-5 | - | TRBD1 | TRBV12-3/TRBV12-4
TGTGCCAGCAGTTACGATGCCCAGGAGGTGCGAGCTTTCTTT | CASSYDAQEVRAFF | TRBJ1-1 | few | - | TRBV6-6
TGCAGTTCGACTAGCGGGGGTTCCCAGTACTTC | CSSTSGGSQYF | TRBJ2-5 | - | TRBD2 | TRBV20-1
TGCAGCGTTGGGGAGAATAGCAATCAGCCCCAGCATTTT | CSVGENSNQPQHF | TRBJ1-5 | few | - | TRBV29-1
TGTGCCAGTAGTCCTAGAGGGGTAGCGGGGACAGATACGCAGTATTTT | CASSPRGVAGTDTQYF | TRBJ2-3 | few | TRBD2 | TRBV19